This TCR beta chain was identified during a study of blood T cell repertoires in COVID-19. Original methodology: Amplification from reference gene primers served as the basis for estimated nucleated cell counts. This table comes from immunoSEQ multiplex PCR, and its TCRdb copy is limited to in-frame clones, with some not included. D and trimming were read from the DNA, whereas the V and J calls and clone size are those reported in that table. Of about 40,000 clones listed, 80% to 90% are singletons. V lost 10 bases, J lost 5 bases, and 18 bases stayed unmatched. The CDR3 covers 17 residues. Looked up from germline, CDR1 is MNHEY and CDR2 is SMNVEV (reference sequence).

This chain links TRBV27 with TRBJ2-1; TRBD2 matches 9 bases. The sequence was obtained from a woman aged 65 to 85 with acute or convalescent COVID-19. The sample taken for sequencing was peripheral blood. The CDR3, as DNA: TGTGCCACCACTATCACTGCGGGAGGGCCGAGTAACAATGAGCAGTTCTTC. It encodes CATTITAGGPSNNEQFF.